Reported below is one T cell receptor (beta chain). Antigen unknown. This sample stems from a study of T cell responses to AZD1222 COVID-19 vaccine. This CDR3 spans 15 amino acids. Germline V gene data show CDR1 as MNHEY and CDR2 as SMNVEV (reference sequence). Trimming took off 3 bases at V and 5 bases at J, with 13 bases between the two ends. Study observations and caveats: Reportedly, close to half of spike-specific TCRs are directed against unmutated variant regions. CD4 TCRs linked to vaccination spanned spike, dominating at 160-218 and 743-854. Possibly, clonal diversity was underestimated; donors were largely white British and included more females.

The table came from immunoSEQ multiplex PCR; TCRdb's copy has only in-frame clones and leaves some out. Of 100,000 to 120,000 clones listed, approximately 89% were seen once; the top ten hold over 3%. The chain carries TRBV27 and TRBJ2-2; D remains unclear. The TCR comes from an adult in good health. This specimen was peripheral blood, taken on day 0 of MenACWY control vaccination. The CDR3 nucleotides read TGTGCCAGCAGTTTGCCCGGCCCCCGGACCGGGGAGCTGTTTTTT. As protein: CASSLPGPRTGELFF.